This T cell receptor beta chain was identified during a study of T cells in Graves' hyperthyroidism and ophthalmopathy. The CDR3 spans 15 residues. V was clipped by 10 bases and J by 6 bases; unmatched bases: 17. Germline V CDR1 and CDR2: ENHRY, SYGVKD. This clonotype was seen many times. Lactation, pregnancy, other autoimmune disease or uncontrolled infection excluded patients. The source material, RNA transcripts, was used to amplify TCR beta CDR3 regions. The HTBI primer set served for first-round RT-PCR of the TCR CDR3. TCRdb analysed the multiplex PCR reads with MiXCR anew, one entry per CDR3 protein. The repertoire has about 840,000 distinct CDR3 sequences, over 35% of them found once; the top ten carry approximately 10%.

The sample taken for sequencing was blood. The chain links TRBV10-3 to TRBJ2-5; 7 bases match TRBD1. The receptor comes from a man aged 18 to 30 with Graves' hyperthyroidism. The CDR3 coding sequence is TGTGCCACCGCTCTAGGGGGCAACGTGGGAAAGACCCAGTACTTC. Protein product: CATALGGNVGKTQYF.